This T cell receptor beta chain was obtained from a study of shared clonotypes between healthy human individuals. A word on this clone: What it binds is not known.

Study-wide findings and caveats: Naive subsets generally had larger estimated richness than memory subsets.

The CDR3 extends over 13 amino acids. Deletions cut 5 bases from V and 4 bases from J, with 9 bases between. Per germline, CDR1 MNHNY and CDR2 SVGAGI (reference sequence). Every subset's genomic DNA went evenly onto several immunoSEQ plates. Assay: immunoSEQ multiplex PCR; the TCRdb copy retains only in-frame clones and omits some. Counted here are some 2,000,000 clones, around 95% occurring once; the ten biggest clones make up less than 0.15%. The chain employs TRBV6-6 and TRBJ1-5; maybe TRBD1 (5 bases). The receptor comes from a man younger than 35 in good health. Material for sequencing was naive CD4+ T cells sorted from blood. Subset given: CD45RA+ positively selected. The CDR3 sequence: CASSGDWNQPQHF. The CDR3 nucleotides are TGTGCCAGCAGTGGGGACTGGAATCAGCCCCAGCATTTT.